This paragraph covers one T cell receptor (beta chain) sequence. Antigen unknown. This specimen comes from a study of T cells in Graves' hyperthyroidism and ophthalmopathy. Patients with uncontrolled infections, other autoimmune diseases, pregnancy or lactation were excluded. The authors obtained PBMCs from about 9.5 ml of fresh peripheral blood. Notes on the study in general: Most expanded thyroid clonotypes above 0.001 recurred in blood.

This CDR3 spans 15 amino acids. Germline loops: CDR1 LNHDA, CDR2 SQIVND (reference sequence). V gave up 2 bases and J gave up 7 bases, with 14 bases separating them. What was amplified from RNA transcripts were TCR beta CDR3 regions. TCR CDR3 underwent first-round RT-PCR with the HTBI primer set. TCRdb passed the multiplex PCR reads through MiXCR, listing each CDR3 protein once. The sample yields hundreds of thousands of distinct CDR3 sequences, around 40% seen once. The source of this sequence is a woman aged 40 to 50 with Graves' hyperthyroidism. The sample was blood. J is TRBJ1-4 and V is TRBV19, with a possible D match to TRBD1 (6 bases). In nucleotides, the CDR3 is TGTGCCAGTAGTATAAGCGGGGGCCAGCTTGAAAAACTGTTTTTT. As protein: CASSISGGQLEKLFF.